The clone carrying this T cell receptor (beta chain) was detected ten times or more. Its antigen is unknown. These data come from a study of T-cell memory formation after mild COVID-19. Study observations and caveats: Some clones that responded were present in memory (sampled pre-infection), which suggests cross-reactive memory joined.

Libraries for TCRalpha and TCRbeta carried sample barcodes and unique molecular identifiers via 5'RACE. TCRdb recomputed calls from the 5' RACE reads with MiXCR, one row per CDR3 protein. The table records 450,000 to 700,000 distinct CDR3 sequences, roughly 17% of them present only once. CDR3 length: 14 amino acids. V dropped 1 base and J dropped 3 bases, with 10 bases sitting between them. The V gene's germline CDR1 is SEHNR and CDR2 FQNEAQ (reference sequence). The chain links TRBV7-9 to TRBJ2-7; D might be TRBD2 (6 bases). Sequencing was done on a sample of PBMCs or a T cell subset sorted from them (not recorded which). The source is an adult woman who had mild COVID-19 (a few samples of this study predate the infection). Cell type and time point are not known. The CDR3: CASSLGLASYEQYF. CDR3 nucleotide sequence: TGTGCCAGCAGCTTAGGGCTAGCGAGCTACGAGCAGTACTTC.